This TCR beta chain is drawn from a study of blood T cell repertoires in COVID-19. CDR1 and CDR2 from the germline V gene are MNHEY and SVGAGI. This CDR3 is 12 amino acids long. Authors' methods: Estimates of nucleated cell counts were drawn from the amplification of reference gene primers. Data came from immunoSEQ multiplex PCR; TCRdb stores just in-frame clones and leaves some out. That table supplies the V and J calls and clone size; D and trimming were determined from the DNA. The sample yields 430,000 or so clones, around 87% seen once. As to this clone: One end of the junction is discordant with germline, which a read error may explain.

Material: PBMCs or T cells enriched from blood (not recorded which). This receptor was identified in a woman in her 40s who had recovered from COVID-19. The chain is built from TRBV6-5 and TRBJ2-3; weak D call: TRBD2 (5 bases). The CDR3 DNA reads as TGTGCCAGCGCCTCGGACTCTGCGGACCAACGATTT. This codes for CASASDSADQRF.